This T cell receptor (beta chain) was sequenced during a study of blood T cell repertoires in COVID-19. Study background: Some COVID-19 samples were acute and others convalescent; all came from the United States, Italy and Spain.

The CDR3 contains 11 residues. Germline V gene data show CDR1 as SNHLY and CDR2 as FYNNEI. The protocol was immunoSEQ multiplex PCR, while the TCRdb copy is restricted to in-frame clones and leaves out a portion. The sample yields approximately 80,000 clones, roughly four fifths seen once. The chain employs TRBV2 and TRBJ2-5; maybe TRBD1 (6 bases). Sequencing was performed on peripheral blood. The sequence derives from a man in his 60s with acute or convalescent COVID-19. This CDR3 is CAGAYGETQYF. CDR3 DNA sequence: TGTGCGGGGGCCTATGGTGAGACCCAGTACTTC.